This T cell receptor (beta chain) derives from a study of cytomegalovirus exposure and HLA in healthy donors. Study-wide points: As a later analysis showed, several of the most significant clusters appeared to be linked to common viral pathogens.

As concerns this clone: Its antigen remains unidentified.

The CDR3 length is 15 residues. CDR1 is SGHRS, CDR2 YFSETQ, per germline. J gave up 2 bases and V 4 bases, and 9 bases lay outside the gene matches. PCR employed 60 Vbeta and 13 Jbeta primers. Clones were read by immunoSEQ multiplex PCR, and TCRdb kept only the in-frame ones, dropping some. The data contain approximately 89,000 clones, under 80% of them singletons. The sequence came from a man aged 25-45 years in good health and CMV-seropositive. The chain combines TRBV5-1 with TRBJ2-7; 7 positions match TRBD1. What was sequenced was PBMCs. The CDR3 DNA sequence: TGCGCCAGCAGCGTCGGACAGGCGGACACCTACGAGCAGTACTTC. This gives the protein CASSVGQADTYEQYF.